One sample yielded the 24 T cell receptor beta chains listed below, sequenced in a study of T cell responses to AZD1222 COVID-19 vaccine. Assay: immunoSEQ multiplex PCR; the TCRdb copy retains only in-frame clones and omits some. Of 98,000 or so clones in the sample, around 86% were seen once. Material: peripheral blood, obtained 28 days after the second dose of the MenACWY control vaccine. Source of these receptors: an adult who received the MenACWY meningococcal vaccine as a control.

The CDR3 reads CSVVRGAGWNTEAFF. CDR3 DNA: TGCAGCGTTGTACGGGGGGCCGGTTGGAACACTGAAGCTTTCTTT. The chain carries TRBV29-1 and TRBJ1-1; D is perhaps TRBD1 (6 bases). V lost 4 bases, J lost 1 base, and 16 bases lay in between. Germline loops: CDR1 SQVTM, CDR2 ANQGSEA. The CDR3 has 15 residues.

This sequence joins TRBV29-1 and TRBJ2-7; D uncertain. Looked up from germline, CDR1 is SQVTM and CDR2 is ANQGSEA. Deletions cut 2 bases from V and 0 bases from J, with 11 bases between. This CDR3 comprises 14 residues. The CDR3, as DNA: TGCAGCGTTGAAAAGGGCCCTTTCTCCTACGAGCAGTACTTC. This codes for CSVEKGPFSYEQYF.

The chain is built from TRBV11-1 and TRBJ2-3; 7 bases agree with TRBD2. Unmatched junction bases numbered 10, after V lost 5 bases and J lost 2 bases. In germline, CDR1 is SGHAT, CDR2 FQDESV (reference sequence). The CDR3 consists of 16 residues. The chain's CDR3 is CASSRGGVTYTDTQYF. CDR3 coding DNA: TGTGCCAGCAGCCGTGGGGGGGTTACTTACACAGATACGCAGTATTTT.

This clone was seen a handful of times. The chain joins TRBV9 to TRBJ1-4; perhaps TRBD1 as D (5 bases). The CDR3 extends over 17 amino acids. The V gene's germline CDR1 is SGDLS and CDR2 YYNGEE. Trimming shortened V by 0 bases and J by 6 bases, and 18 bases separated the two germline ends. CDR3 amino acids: CASSVDGGLWGDEKLFF. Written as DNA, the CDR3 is TGTGCCAGCAGCGTAGATGGTGGGTTATGGGGCGATGAAAAACTGTTTTTT.

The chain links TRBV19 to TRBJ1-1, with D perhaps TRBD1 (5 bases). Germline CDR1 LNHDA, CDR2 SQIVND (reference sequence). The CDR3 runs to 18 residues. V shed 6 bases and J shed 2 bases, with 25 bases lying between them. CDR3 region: CASSTNPGRGRFNTEAFF. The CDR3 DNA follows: TGTGCCAGTAGCACCAACCCGGGACGAGGGAGGTTCAACACTGAAGCTTTCTTT.

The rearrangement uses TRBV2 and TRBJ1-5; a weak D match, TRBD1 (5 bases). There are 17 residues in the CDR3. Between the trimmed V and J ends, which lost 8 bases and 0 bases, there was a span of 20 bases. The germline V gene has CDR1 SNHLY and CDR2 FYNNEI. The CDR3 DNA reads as TGTGCCAGCCGTCACGGGACGGCAGGGAATAGCAATCAGCCCCAGCATTTT. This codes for CASRHGTAGNSNQPQHF. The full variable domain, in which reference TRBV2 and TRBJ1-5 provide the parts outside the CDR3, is EPEVTQTPSHQVTQMGQEVILRCVPISNHLYFYWYRQILGQKVEFLVSFYNNEISEKSEIFDDQFSVERPDGSNFTLKIRSTKLEDSAMYFCASRHGTAGNSNQPQHFGDGTRLSIL.

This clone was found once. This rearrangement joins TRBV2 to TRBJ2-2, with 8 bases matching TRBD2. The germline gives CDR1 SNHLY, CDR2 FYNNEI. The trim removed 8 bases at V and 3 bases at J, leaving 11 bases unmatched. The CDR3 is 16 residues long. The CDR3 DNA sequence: TGTGCCAGCGACCTCGGGGGGGGCTGGGACACCGGGGAGCTGTTTTTT. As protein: CASDLGGGWDTGELFF.

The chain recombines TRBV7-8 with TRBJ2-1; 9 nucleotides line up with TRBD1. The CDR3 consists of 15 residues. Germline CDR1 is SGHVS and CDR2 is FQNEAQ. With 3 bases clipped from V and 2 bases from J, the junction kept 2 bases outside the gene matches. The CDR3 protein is CASSLGTGTYNEQFF. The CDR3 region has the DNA TGTGCCAGCAGCTTGGGGACAGGGACCTACAATGAGCAGTTCTTC.

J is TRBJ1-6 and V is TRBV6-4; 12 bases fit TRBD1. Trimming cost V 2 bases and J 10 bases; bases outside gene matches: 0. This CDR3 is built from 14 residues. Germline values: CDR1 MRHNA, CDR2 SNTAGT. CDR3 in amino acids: CASSDGTGGSPLHF. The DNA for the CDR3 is TGTGCCAGCAGTGACGGGACAGGGGGCTCACCCCTCCACTTT.

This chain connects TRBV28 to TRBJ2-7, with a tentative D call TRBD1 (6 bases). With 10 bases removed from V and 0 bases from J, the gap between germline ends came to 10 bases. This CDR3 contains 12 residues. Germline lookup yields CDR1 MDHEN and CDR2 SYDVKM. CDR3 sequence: CATGDNSYEQYF. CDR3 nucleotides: TGTGCCACCGGGGACAACTCCTACGAGCAGTACTTC.

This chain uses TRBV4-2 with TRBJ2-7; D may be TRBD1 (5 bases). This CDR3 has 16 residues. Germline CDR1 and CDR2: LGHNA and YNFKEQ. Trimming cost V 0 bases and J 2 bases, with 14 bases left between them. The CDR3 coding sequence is TGTGCCAGCAGCCAAGAGCTACAGGTTTTCACCTACGAGCAGTACTTC. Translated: CASSQELQVFTYEQYF.

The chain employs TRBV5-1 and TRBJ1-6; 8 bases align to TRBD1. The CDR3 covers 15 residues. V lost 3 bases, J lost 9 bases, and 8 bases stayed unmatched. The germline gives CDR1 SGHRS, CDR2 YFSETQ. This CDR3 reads CASSSSGGAGSPLHF. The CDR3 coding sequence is TGCGCCAGCAGCTCCTCAGGGGGCGCGGGTTCACCCCTCCACTTT.

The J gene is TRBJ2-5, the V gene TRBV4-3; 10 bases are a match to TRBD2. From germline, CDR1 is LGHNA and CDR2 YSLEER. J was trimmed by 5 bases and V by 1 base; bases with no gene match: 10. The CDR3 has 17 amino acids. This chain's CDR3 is CASSQGNSGGFEETQYF. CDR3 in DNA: TGCGCCAGCAGCCAAGGCAATAGCGGGGGGTTCGAGGAGACCCAGTACTTC.

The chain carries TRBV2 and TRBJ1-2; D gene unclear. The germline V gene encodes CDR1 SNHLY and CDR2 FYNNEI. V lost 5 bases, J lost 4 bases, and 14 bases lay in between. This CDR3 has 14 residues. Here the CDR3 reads CASSYDASPYGYTF. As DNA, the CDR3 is TGTGCCAGCAGTTATGACGCCTCCCCCTATGGCTACACCTTC.

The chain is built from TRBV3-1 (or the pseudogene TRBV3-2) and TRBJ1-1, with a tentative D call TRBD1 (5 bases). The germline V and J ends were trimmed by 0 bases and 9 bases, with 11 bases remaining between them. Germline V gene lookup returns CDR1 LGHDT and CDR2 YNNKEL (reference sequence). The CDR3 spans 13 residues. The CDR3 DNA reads TGTGCCAGCAGCCAAGACAGGGAACGGCAAGCTTTCTTT. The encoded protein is CASSQDRERQAFF.

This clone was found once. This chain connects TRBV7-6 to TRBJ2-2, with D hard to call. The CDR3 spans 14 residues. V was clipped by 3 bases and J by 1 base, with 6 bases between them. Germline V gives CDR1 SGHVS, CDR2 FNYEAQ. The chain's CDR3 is CASSFRQNTGELFF. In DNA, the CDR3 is TGTGCCAGCAGCTTCCGTCAGAACACCGGGGAGCTGTTTTTT.

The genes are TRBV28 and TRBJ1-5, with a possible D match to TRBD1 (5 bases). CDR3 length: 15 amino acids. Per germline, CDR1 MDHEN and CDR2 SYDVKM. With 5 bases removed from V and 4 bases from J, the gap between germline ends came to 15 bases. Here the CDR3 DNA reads TGTGCCAGCAGTCCCATGACGGGGGGAAATCAGCCCCAGCATTTT. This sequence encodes CASSPMTGGNQPQHF.

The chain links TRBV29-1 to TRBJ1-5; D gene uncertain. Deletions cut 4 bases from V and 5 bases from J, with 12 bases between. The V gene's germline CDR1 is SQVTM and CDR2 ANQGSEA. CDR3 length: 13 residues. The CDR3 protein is CSVVEGRDQPQHF. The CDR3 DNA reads TGCAGCGTTGTGGAAGGCCGGGATCAGCCCCAGCATTTT.

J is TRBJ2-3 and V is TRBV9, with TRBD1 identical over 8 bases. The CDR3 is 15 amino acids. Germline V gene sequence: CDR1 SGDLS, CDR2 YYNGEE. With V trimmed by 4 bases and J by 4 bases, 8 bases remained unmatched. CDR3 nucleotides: TGTGCCAGCAGCCTTCGACAGGGGCAAGCAGATACGCAGTATTTT. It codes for CASSLRQGQADTQYF. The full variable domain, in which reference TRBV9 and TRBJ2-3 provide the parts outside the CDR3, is DSGVTQTPKHLITATGQRVTLRCSPRSGDLSVYWYQQSLDQGLQFLIQYYNGEERAKGNILERFSAQQFPDLHSELNLSSLELGDSALYFCASSLRQGQADTQYFGPGTRLTVL.

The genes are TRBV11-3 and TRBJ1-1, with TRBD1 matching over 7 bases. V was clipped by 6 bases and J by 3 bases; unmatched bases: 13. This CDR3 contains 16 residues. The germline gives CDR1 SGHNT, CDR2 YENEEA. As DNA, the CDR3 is TGTGCCAGCAGTCCCGGGCCAGGGGGAGCGGACACTGAAGCTTTCTTT. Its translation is CASSPGPGGADTEAFF.

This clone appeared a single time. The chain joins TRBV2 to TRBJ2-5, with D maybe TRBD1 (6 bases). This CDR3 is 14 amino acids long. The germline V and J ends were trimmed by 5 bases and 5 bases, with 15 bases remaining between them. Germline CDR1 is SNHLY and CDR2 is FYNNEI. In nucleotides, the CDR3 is TGTGCCAGCAGTACTGACAGGTCGGGGGAGACCCAGTACTTC. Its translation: CASSTDRSGETQYF.

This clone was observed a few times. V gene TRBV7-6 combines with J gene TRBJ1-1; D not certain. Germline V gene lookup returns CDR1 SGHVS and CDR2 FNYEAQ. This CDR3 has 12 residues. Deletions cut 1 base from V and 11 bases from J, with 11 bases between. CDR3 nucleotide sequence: TGTGCCAGCAGCTTAGATCCGTTGGGGGCTTTCTTT. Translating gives CASSLDPLGAFF.

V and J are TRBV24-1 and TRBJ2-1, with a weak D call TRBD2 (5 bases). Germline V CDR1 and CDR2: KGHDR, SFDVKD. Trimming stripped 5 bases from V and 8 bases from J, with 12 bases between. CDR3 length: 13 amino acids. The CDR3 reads CATSVRGWDEQFF. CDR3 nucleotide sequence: TGTGCCACCAGTGTTCGGGGTTGGGATGAGCAGTTCTTC.

CDR3 in DNA: TGTGCCAGCAGCTCCCTATCAGCGGGGGTGAGAGAGCAGTACTTC. Encoded protein: CASSSLSAGVREQYF. The chain links TRBV7-6 to TRBJ2-7; 8 nucleotides match TRBD2. The CDR3 has 15 residues. Germline V CDR1 and CDR2: SGHVS, FNYEAQ. With 4 bases clipped from V and 7 bases from J, the junction kept 12 bases outside the gene matches.